A selection of T cell receptor beta chains follows, all from one sample in a study of shared clonotypes between healthy human individuals. Only in-frame clones appear in the TCRdb table, and some are missing; sequencing was by immunoSEQ multiplex PCR. The sample holds around 1,000,000 clones, about 80% seen once. Sequencing was done on a sample of memory CD4+ T cells from PBMCs. These receptors came from a man aged 18 to 29 in good health. Some clones in this sample may be carry-over from other donors' samples. Each CDR3 is given with its conserved first and last residue. Fields, in order: V gene, J gene, clone size, D gene, CDR3 DNA, CDR3 protein. D genes are given only for firm matches. The size entry is marked missing in some rows and otherwise reads once, few, many or a size class.

V gene: TRBV6-6
J gene: TRBJ2-7
clone size: .
D gene: .
CDR3 DNA: TGTGCCAGCAGTCGGGAGATCTACGAGCAGTACTTC
CDR3 protein: CASSREIYEQYF

V gene: TRBV5-5
J gene: TRBJ2-1
clone size: .
D gene: TRBD1
CDR3 DNA: TGTGCCAGCAGCTTGAGGGACAGCTTATACAATGAGCAGTTCTTC
CDR3 protein: CASSLRDSLYNEQFF

V gene: TRBV2
J gene: TRBJ1-1
clone size: .
D gene: .
CDR3 DNA: TGTGCCAGCAGTCCTCGGACAACGAACACTGAAGCTTTCTTT
CDR3 protein: CASSPRTTNTEAFF

V gene: TRBV6-1
J gene: TRBJ1-5
clone size: .
D gene: .
CDR3 DNA: TGTGCCAGCAGTGAGTGGCAAGGACAGTTCAATCAGCCCCAGCATTTT
CDR3 protein: CASSEWQGQFNQPQHF

V gene: TRBV11-1
J gene: TRBJ2-7
clone size: .
D gene: .
CDR3 DNA: TGTGCCAGCAGCTTAGACCGTGACGAGCAGTACTTC
CDR3 protein: CASSLDRDEQYF

V gene: TRBV6-5
J gene: TRBJ1-1
clone size: .
D gene: TRBD1
CDR3 DNA: TGTGCCAGCAACAAACAGGGGGCCCGGAACACTGAAGCTTTCTTT
CDR3 protein: CASNKQGARNTEAFF

V gene: TRBV5-1
J gene: TRBJ2-3
clone size: .
D gene: .
CDR3 DNA: TGCGCCAGCAGCTTGGCCGCGGGGGCGACAGATACGCAGTATTTT
CDR3 protein: CASSLAAGATDTQYF

V gene: TRBV9
J gene: TRBJ2-7
clone size: .
D gene: TRBD2
CDR3 DNA: TGTGCCAGCAGCCGCACTAGCGGGATCTACTACGAGCAGTACTTC
CDR3 protein: CASSRTSGIYYEQYF

V gene: TRBV5-6
J gene: TRBJ2-7
clone size: .
D gene: TRBD1
CDR3 DNA: TGTGCCAGCAGCTCCCCCCTCGCGGGCAGGGGGTTCTCCTACGAGCAGTACTTC
CDR3 protein: CASSSPLAGRGFSYEQYF

V gene: TRBV5-1
J gene: TRBJ2-3
clone size: .
D gene: .
CDR3 DNA: TGCGCCAGCAGCTTGGCCGCGGGCGGGGAGACAGATACGCAGTATTTT
CDR3 protein: CASSLAAGGETDTQYF

V gene: TRBV5-1
J gene: TRBJ2-1
clone size: .
D gene: .
CDR3 DNA: TGCGCCAGCAGCTTTTGGGCCGTAAATGATGAACAGTTCTTC
CDR3 protein: CASSFWAVNDEQFF

V gene: TRBV7-9
J gene: TRBJ2-2
clone size: .
D gene: .
CDR3 DNA: TGTGCCAGCACCCACGTGGACTACACCGGGGAGCTGTTTTTT
CDR3 protein: CASTHVDYTGELFF

V gene: TRBV7-3
J gene: TRBJ1-1
clone size: .
D gene: .
CDR3 DNA: TGTGCCAGCAGCTTATTGGGGCTCGCTGAAGCTTTCTTT
CDR3 protein: CASSLLGLAEAFF

V gene: TRBV19
J gene: TRBJ1-1
clone size: .
D gene: .
CDR3 DNA: TGTGCCAGTAGTCCCAGATTGGGCCAGAACACTGAAGCTTTCTTT
CDR3 protein: CASSPRLGQNTEAFF

V gene: TRBV4-1
J gene: TRBJ2-3
clone size: .
D gene: TRBD2
CDR3 DNA: TGCGCCAGCAGCCGTAAACTAGCGGGATTCCTTAGCACAGATACGCAGTATTTT
CDR3 protein: CASSRKLAGFLSTDTQYF

V gene: TRBV4-2
J gene: TRBJ2-2
clone size: .
D gene: .
CDR3 DNA: TGTGCCAGCAGCCAACAAAGCGAACTAACCGGGGAGCTGTTTTTT
CDR3 protein: CASSQQSELTGELFF

V gene: TRBV5-1
J gene: TRBJ1-2
clone size: .
D gene: TRBD1
CDR3 DNA: TGCGCCAGCAGCGGCGGACAGGGGGCGCTTTTCCGCTATGGCTACACCTTC
CDR3 protein: CASSGGQGALFRYGYTF

V gene: TRBV5-1
J gene: TRBJ2-1
clone size: .
D gene: TRBD1
CDR3 DNA: TGCGCCAGCAGCTTAGGACAGGGGGTCTACAATGAGCAGTTCTTC
CDR3 protein: CASSLGQGVYNEQFF

V gene: TRBV20-1
J gene: TRBJ2-7
clone size: .
D gene: .
CDR3 DNA: TGCAGTGCTAGGCAGGCTTACGAGCAGTACTTC
CDR3 protein: CSARQAYEQYF

V gene: TRBV18
J gene: TRBJ1-1
clone size: few
D gene: .
CDR3 DNA: TGTGCCAGCTCACCTAACCTCGAGAGGGCTTTCTTT
CDR3 protein: CASSPNLERAFF

V gene: TRBV7-8
J gene: TRBJ2-5
clone size: .
D gene: .
CDR3 DNA: TGTGCCAGCAGCTTAATAACAGAAGAGACCCAGTACTTC
CDR3 protein: CASSLITEETQYF

V gene: TRBV7-3
J gene: TRBJ2-1
clone size: .
D gene: .
CDR3 DNA: TGTGCCAGCAGCTACGGGACTCCTAGTACCAATGAGCAGTTCTTC
CDR3 protein: CASSYGTPSTNEQFF

V gene: TRBV11-2
J gene: TRBJ1-5
clone size: few
D gene: .
CDR3 DNA: TGTGCCAGCAGTTCCGACGGAAATAGCAATCAGCCCCAGCATTTT
CDR3 protein: CASSSDGNSNQPQHF

V gene: TRBV6-1
J gene: TRBJ1-5
clone size: .
D gene: .
CDR3 DNA: TGTGCCAGCGAGGTTAGCAATCAGCCCCAGCATTTT
CDR3 protein: CASEVSNQPQHF

V gene: TRBV5-1
J gene: TRBJ1-1
clone size: .
D gene: .
CDR3 DNA: TGCGCCAGCAGCCTTGGCAGGGCCTCCGCCAGGACGAACACTGAAGCTTTCTTT
CDR3 protein: CASSLGRASARTNTEAFF

V gene: TRBV6-6
J gene: TRBJ1-2
clone size: .
D gene: .
CDR3 DNA: TGTGCCAGCAGTTACGCAGGGTCTTATTTCGATGGCCACACCTTC
CDR3 protein: CASSYAGSYFDGHTF

V gene: TRBV28
J gene: TRBJ2-3
clone size: many
D gene: TRBD1
CDR3 DNA: TGTGCCAGCAGCCGCCGGACAGGGGGCACAGATACGCAGTATTTT
CDR3 protein: CASSRRTGGTDTQYF

V gene: TRBV13
J gene: TRBJ2-7
clone size: .
D gene: .
CDR3 DNA: TGTGCCAGCAGCTCCAATAACGAGGGGGGGCAGTACTTC
CDR3 protein: CASSSNNEGGQYF

V gene: TRBV4-3
J gene: TRBJ2-2
clone size: .
D gene: .
CDR3 DNA: TGCGCCAGCAGCCAAGCATGGGGGACCGGGGAGCTGTTTTTT
CDR3 protein: CASSQAWGTGELFF

V gene: TRBV30
J gene: TRBJ2-3
clone size: .
D gene: TRBD2
CDR3 DNA: TGTGCCGGAAAGACTAGCGGGAGGGGAGGTACGCAGTATTTT
CDR3 protein: CAGKTSGRGGTQYF

V gene: TRBV11-1
J gene: TRBJ2-1
clone size: .
D gene: .
CDR3 DNA: TGTGCCAGCGGCTGGACGGAGCTCTCGGGGCTGTTCTTC
CDR3 protein: CASGWTELSGLFF

V gene: TRBV7-8
J gene: TRBJ2-1
clone size: .
D gene: TRBD2
CDR3 DNA: TGTGCCAGCAGCCCGACTAGCGGGACTACCTACAATGAGCAGTTCTTC
CDR3 protein: CASSPTSGTTYNEQFF

V gene: TRBV28
J gene: TRBJ2-7
clone size: .
D gene: .
CDR3 DNA: TGTGCCAGCAGTTTTCCGGGACACTACGAGCAGTACTTC
CDR3 protein: CASSFPGHYEQYF

V gene: TRBV28
J gene: TRBJ1-6
clone size: .
D gene: .
CDR3 DNA: TGTGCCAGCAGCCCTATCGACAGAGATAATTCACCCCTCCACTTT
CDR3 protein: CASSPIDRDNSPLHF

V gene: TRBV6-5
J gene: TRBJ2-7
clone size: .
D gene: TRBD2
CDR3 DNA: TGTGCCAGCAGTTACCAAACTAGCGGGTCCTACGAGCAGTACTTC
CDR3 protein: CASSYQTSGSYEQYF

V gene: TRBV5-4
J gene: TRBJ2-3
clone size: once
D gene: TRBD2
CDR3 DNA: TGTGCCAGCAGCTTGGAGCCAGCGGGGGGAGATACGCAGTATTTT
CDR3 protein: CASSLEPAGGDTQYF

V gene: TRBV7-2
J gene: TRBJ2-1
clone size: few
D gene: TRBD1
CDR3 DNA: TGTGCCACCTCTCGGGACAGGGACTACAATGAGCAGTTCTTC
CDR3 protein: CATSRDRDYNEQFF

V gene: TRBV5-1
J gene: TRBJ2-5
clone size: few
D gene: .
CDR3 DNA: TGCGCCAGCAGCTCCACGGAAGGAGTAGCGGTACTAACCCAGTACTTC
CDR3 protein: CASSSTEGVAVLTQYF